This TCR beta chain is from a study of T cells in Graves' hyperthyroidism and ophthalmopathy. Per germline, CDR1 SGHRS and CDR2 YFSETQ. The CDR3 is 16 residues long. V was pared by 2 bases and J by 0 bases, with 4 bases of the junction left unmatched. Amplified TCR beta CDR3 regions derived from RNA transcripts. Primed by the HTBI set, a first-round RT-PCR was run on the TCR CDR3. TCRdb analysed the multiplex PCR reads with MiXCR anew, one entry per CDR3 protein. The sample yields 550,000 to 650,000 distinct CDR3 sequences, 12% to 15% seen once. This clonotype was recorded once. The sequencing input was blood. The genes are TRBV5-1 and TRBJ2-5, with 10 bases fitting TRBD2. The receptor was isolated from a woman aged 40 to 55 with Graves' hyperthyroidism. In nucleotides, the CDR3 is TGCGCCAGCAGCTTTCGGGGACTAGCGAACCAAGAGACCCAGTACTTC. Translation gives CASSFRGLANQETQYF.